This T cell receptor (beta chain) was captured in a study of T cell responses to AZD1222 COVID-19 vaccine. Pooling of second doses given at about 4 or about 12 weeks was done. CDR1 is MNHEY and CDR2 is SVGAGI in the germline V gene. V lost 4 bases and J lost 1, with 16 bases in between. The CDR3 runs 16 residues. As to this clone: The target antigen is unknown.

Here immunoSEQ multiplex PCR was the method, and the copy in TCRdb shows in-frame clones only, minus some. The table has 100,000 to 130,000 clones, about 89% seen once. Study-level findings and limits: Baseline seropositives among AZD1222 recipients totaled only five or six. Clonal diversity was possibly underestimated, and white British individuals and females predominated among donors.

The clonotype originates from an adult who received the AZD1222 COVID-19 vaccine. The chain recombines TRBV6-5 with TRBJ1-1; no clear D. Sequences were derived from peripheral blood, sampled 28 days after the second AZD1222 dose. CDR3 amino acids: CASSSGGPSGNTEAFF. CDR3 sequence (DNA): TGTGCCAGCAGTTCCGGCGGACCCTCTGGGAACACTGAAGCTTTCTTT.